A single sample gave rise to the 25 T cell receptor beta chains below, sequenced in a study of cytomegalovirus exposure and HLA in healthy donors. The protocol was immunoSEQ multiplex PCR, while the TCRdb copy is restricted to in-frame clones and leaves out a portion. The table has about 240,000 clones, around nine tenths seen once. Source material: PBMCs. These receptors all stem from a man aged 18 to 30 in good health and CMV-seronegative.

In this sample, this clone turned up once. This chain links TRBV4-1 with TRBJ2-1; 10 bases line up with TRBD1. The CDR3 length is 17 residues. J lost 0 bases, V lost 4 bases, and 6 bases had no gene match. Germline CDR1 MGHRA, CDR2 YSYEKL. CDR3 region: CASSLGTGASSYNEQFF. In DNA, the CDR3 is TGCGCCAGCAGCCTAGGGACAGGGGCGAGCTCCTACAATGAGCAGTTCTTC.

This clone was detected once. The chain is built from TRBV4-1 and TRBJ1-2; D perhaps matches TRBD1 (6 bases). The CDR3 totals 16 residues. The V gene lost 3 bases and the J gene lost 0 bases, with 14 bases spanning the gap. Germline assignment: CDR1 MGHRA and CDR2 YSYEKL. CDR3 DNA sequence: TGCGCCAGCAGCCAGGACCAGGGGCCAGCTAACTATGGCTACACCTTC. Amino acid sequence: CASSQDQGPANYGYTF.

The chain combines TRBV7-6 with TRBJ2-6; 8 positions agree with TRBD1. This CDR3 has 17 residues. The V and J ends lost 2 bases and 0 bases, in that order; junction bases with no gene match: 3. The V gene's germline CDR1 is SGHVS and CDR2 FNYEAQ. The DNA for the CDR3 is TGTGCCAGCAGCTTACGGGACAGGAGCTCTGGGGCCAACGTCCTGACTTTC. Its protein is CASSLRDRSSGANVLTF.

The chain couples TRBV28 to TRBJ2-7; no definite D call. Germline-derived CDR1 and CDR2 are MDHEN and SYDVKM. V lost 8 bases and J lost 3, with 5 bases in between. This CDR3 region has 10 residues. CDR3 coding DNA: TGTGCCAGCGTTTACTACGAGCAGTACTTC. Its translation: CASVYYEQYF.

This clone was counted only a few times. The chain recombines TRBV4-1 with TRBJ1-5; 12 positions match TRBD1. V was clipped by 3 bases and J by 8 bases; unmatched bases: 5. Germline-derived CDR1 and CDR2 are MGHRA and YSYEKL. The CDR3 is 15 amino acids. In DNA form, the CDR3 reads TGCGCCAGCAGCCAGGGGGACAGGGGGCATGAGCCCCAGCATTTT. The encoded protein is CASSQGDRGHEPQHF.

The gene calls are TRBV5-1 and TRBJ2-2; TRBD2 matches at 10 bases. Trimming at V came to 0 bases and at J to 6 bases, leaving 5 bases not matched to a gene. Germline V lookup: CDR1 SGHRS, CDR2 YFSETQ. This CDR3 is built from 16 residues. The CDR3 sequence: CASSLGPLAGAGELFF. Here the CDR3 DNA reads TGCGCCAGCAGCTTGGGGCCGCTAGCGGGAGCCGGGGAGCTGTTTTTT.

The chain combines TRBV27 with TRBJ2-7, with 8 bases matching TRBD1. The CDR3 runs to 13 residues. J lost 4 bases, V lost 8 bases, and 7 bases had no gene match. Germline CDR1 reads MNHEY; CDR2 reads SMNVEV (reference sequence). CDR3 protein: CASRDRKFYEQYF. DNA of the CDR3: TGTGCCAGCCGGGACAGGAAATTTTACGAGCAGTACTTC.

V usage is TRBV27 and J usage is TRBJ1-6, with 10 bases fitting TRBD1. V shed 5 bases and J 7 bases; nucleotides not matched to a gene: 11. The CDR3 sequence is 17 residues long. In germline, CDR1 is MNHEY, CDR2 SMNVEV (reference sequence). CDR3 sequence reads: CASSRDPGTGVNSPLHF. The CDR3 nucleotides are TGTGCCAGCAGTCGGGACCCCGGGACAGGGGTAAATTCACCCCTCCACTTT.

V and J are TRBV5-1 and TRBJ2-7; D perhaps matches TRBD1 (7 bases). The CDR3 spans 13 residues. Germline V gene lookup returns CDR1 SGHRS and CDR2 YFSETQ. V lost 4 bases, J lost 4 bases, and 12 bases lay in between. The CDR3 region has the DNA TGCGCCAGCAGCCAGACAGGGAGGTACGAGCAGTACTTC. Its protein is CASSQTGRYEQYF.

The chain couples TRBV7-8 to TRBJ2-5; D unclear. CDR3 length: 15 amino acids. Germline V gene data show CDR1 as SGHVS and CDR2 as FQNEAQ. Trimming took off 5 bases at V and 1 base at J, with 14 bases between the two ends. CDR3 loop: CASSPTLAPQETQYF. CDR3 DNA: TGTGCCAGCAGCCCTACCCTCGCCCCCCAAGAGACCCAGTACTTC.

J is TRBJ1-4 and V is TRBV7-2; 7 nucleotides agree with TRBD1. Trimming cost V 5 bases and J 4 bases; bases outside gene matches: 4. The CDR3 is made up of 14 amino acids. Germline V gene data show CDR1 as SGHTA and CDR2 as FQGNSA. The CDR3 DNA sequence: TGTGCCAGCAGCCCGACAGGGTATAATGAAAAACTGTTTTTT. Translated: CASSPTGYNEKLFF.

The V call is TRBV29-1, the J call TRBJ1-6, with 11 nucleotides matching TRBD1. The CDR3 consists of 13 residues. V lost 6 bases, J lost 7 bases, and 2 bases stayed unmatched. CDR1 is SQVTM and CDR2 is ANQGSEA in the germline V gene. CDR3 residues: CSVRDRGNSPLHF. CDR3 coding DNA: TGCAGCGTCCGGGACAGGGGGAATTCACCCCTCCACTTT.

V and J are TRBV28 and TRBJ1-5; 8 bases match TRBD1. With V trimmed by 3 bases and J by 1 base, 11 bases remained unmatched. Per the germline V gene, CDR1 is MDHEN and CDR2 is SYDVKM. The CDR3 spans 18 residues. CDR3 DNA: TGTGCCAGCAGTTTTGGGCAGGGGGCTTGGAGAAGCAATCAGCCCCAGCATTTT. This gives the protein CASSFGQGAWRSNQPQHF.

Concerning this clone: Germline and junction disagree at one end, which may indicate a read error. The V call is TRBV7-2, the J call TRBJ1-4, with D uncertain. Germline CDR1 is SGHTA and CDR2 is FQGNSA. This CDR3 is built from 13 residues. The CDR3, as DNA: TGTGCCAGCAGCTTACAGGCGACCGAAAAGCTGTTTTTT. Its protein is CASSLQATEKLFF.

The CDR3: CASSKLTGQGAYEQYF. The CDR3 DNA is TGTGCCAGCAGTAAGCTTACCGGACAGGGGGCCTACGAGCAGTACTTC. The rearrangement joins TRBV28 to TRBJ2-7, with 10 bases aligning to TRBD1. Per the germline V gene, CDR1 is MDHEN and CDR2 is SYDVKM. The CDR3 has 16 amino acids. V shed 5 bases and J 2 bases; nucleotides not matched to a gene: 9.

The chain is built from TRBV7-7 and TRBJ2-7; TRBD1 might be the D (6 bases). CDR1 and CDR2 (germline): SSHAT, FNYEAQ (reference sequence). Trimming took 5 bases from V and 5 from J, leaving 16 bases between them. The CDR3 spans 14 residues. The CDR3, as DNA: TGTGCCAGCAGCCCTACTATTACAGGGAACGAGCAGTACTTC. It is translated as CASSPTITGNEQYF. Full variable domain (rest looked up from reference TRBV7-7 and TRBJ2-7): GAGVSQSPRYKVTKRGQDVTLRCDPISSHATLYWYQQALGQGPEFLTYFNYEAQPDKSGLPSDRFSAERPEGSISTLTIQRTEQRDSAMYRCASSPTITGNEQYFGPGTRLTVT.

The chain links TRBV10-3 to TRBJ2-3; D possibly corresponds to TRBD2 (5 bases). V lost 2 bases to trimming and J lost 5 bases, with 17 bases between them. CDR1 is ENHRY, CDR2 SYGVKD, per germline. This CDR3 comprises 16 residues. CDR3 bases: TGTGCCATCAGTGAGGAAAATAGCTGGGCGGGAGATACGCAGTATTTT. Its translation is CAISEENSWAGDTQYF.

The chain recombines TRBV7-9 with TRBJ1-4; D is undetermined. The CDR3 has 16 residues. The V and J ends lost 0 bases and 2 bases respectively, with 10 bases between them. The V gene's germline CDR1 is SEHNR and CDR2 FQNEAQ (reference sequence). The CDR3 loop is CASSLARSATNEKLFF. The CDR3 DNA reads TGTGCCAGCAGCTTAGCTCGGAGTGCGACTAATGAAAAACTGTTTTTT.

In this sample, this clone turned up once. J is TRBJ1-1 and V is TRBV4-1; a possible D gene is TRBD1 (6 bases). Germline CDR1 MGHRA, CDR2 YSYEKL. This CDR3 comprises 15 residues. V was trimmed by 5 bases and J by 1 base, leaving 14 bases between them. CDR3 residues: CASSYRDKTNTEAFF. The CDR3 nucleotides are TGCGCCAGCAGCTATAGGGACAAAACGAACACTGAAGCTTTCTTT.

CDR3 region: CASSLGTGDYGYTF. DNA of the CDR3: TGTGCCAGCAGCTTAGGGACAGGTGACTATGGCTACACCTTC. V and J are TRBV7-9 and TRBJ1-2; 7 positions match TRBD1. The germline V gene has CDR1 SEHNR and CDR2 FQNEAQ (reference sequence). The CDR3 loop spans 14 amino acids. V gave up 1 base and J gave up 3 bases; unmatched junction bases: 2.

The rearrangement uses TRBV4-1 and TRBJ2-7; D possibly corresponds to TRBD1 (5 bases). CDR3 length: 13 residues. V shed 5 bases and J shed 5 bases, with 13 bases lying between them. CDR1 MGHRA and CDR2 YSYEKL come from the germline V gene. The CDR3 is CASSLLDSHEQYF. CDR3 in DNA: TGCGCCAGCAGCTTGCTTGACAGCCACGAGCAGTACTTC.

The rearrangement joins TRBV12-5 to TRBJ2-3, with a tentative D call TRBD2 (6 bases). CDR3 size: 13 residues. V shed 0 bases and J shed 9 bases, with 10 bases lying between them. The V gene's germline CDR1 is LGHNT and CDR2 FRNRAP. The CDR3 nucleotides are TGTGCTAGTGGTTTGGTAGAGGGGAGGACGCAGTATTTT. Amino acids: CASGLVEGRTQYF.

The rearrangement uses TRBV5-1 and TRBJ2-3, with 8 positions matching TRBD2. Germline CDR1 SGHRS, CDR2 YFSETQ. V trimming: 4 bases; J trimming: 5 bases; junction bases outside the gene matches: 6. This CDR3 contains 14 residues. The CDR3 region has the DNA TGCGCCAGCAGCCCCGGGGGGGCCGAAGATACGCAGTATTTT. Its protein product is CASSPGGAEDTQYF.

The chain combines TRBV4-3 with TRBJ2-5; 10 nucleotides match TRBD1. J gave up 4 bases and V 1 base, and 6 bases lay outside the gene matches. Per germline, CDR1 LGHNA and CDR2 YSLEER. The CDR3 runs 16 residues. CDR3 in amino acids: CASSQGGTGVGETQYF. CDR3 nucleotides: TGCGCCAGCAGCCAAGGTGGGACAGGGGTTGGAGAGACCCAGTACTTC.

The V call is TRBV27, the J call TRBJ2-7, with TRBD2 matching 13 bases. The germline V gene encodes CDR1 MNHEY and CDR2 SMNVEV (reference sequence). This CDR3 region has 15 residues. Trimming removed 6 bases from V and 2 bases from J; junction bases left unmatched: 4. Here the CDR3 DNA reads TGTGCCAGCAGCACTAGCGGGAGGGACACCTACGAGCAGTACTTC. Its protein is CASSTSGRDTYEQYF.